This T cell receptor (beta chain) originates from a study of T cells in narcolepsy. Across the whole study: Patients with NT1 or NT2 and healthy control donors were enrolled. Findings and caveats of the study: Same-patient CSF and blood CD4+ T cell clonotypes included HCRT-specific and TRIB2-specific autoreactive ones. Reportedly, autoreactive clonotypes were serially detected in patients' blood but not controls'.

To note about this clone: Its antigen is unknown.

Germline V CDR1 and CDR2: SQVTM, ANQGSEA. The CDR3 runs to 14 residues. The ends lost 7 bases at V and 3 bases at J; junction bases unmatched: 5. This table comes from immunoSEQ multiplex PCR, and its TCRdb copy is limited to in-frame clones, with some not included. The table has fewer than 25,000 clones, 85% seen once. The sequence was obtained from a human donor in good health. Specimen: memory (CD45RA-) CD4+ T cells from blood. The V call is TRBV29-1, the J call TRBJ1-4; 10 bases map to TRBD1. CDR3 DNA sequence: TGCAGCGGTGGGACAGGGGTTGCTAATGAAAAACTGTTTTTT. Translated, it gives CSGGTGVANEKLFF.